The clone carrying this TCR beta chain was seen at least ten times. As yet, its antigen is unknown. This entry comes from a study of T-cell reconstitution after alpha-beta-depleted transplantation in children. Study-wide findings and caveats: Reported findings indicate that, about two months after transplant, alpha-beta T cells came from several hundred expanded clones, which were derived from non-depleted graft cells.

CDR1 and CDR2 (germline): SGHAT, FQNNGV. Trimming took off 5 bases at V and 2 bases at J, with 18 bases between the two ends. This CDR3 comprises 16 residues. Researchers prepared the TCRbeta library using unique molecular identifiers, the study reports. From the PCR reads, TCRdb called clonotypes with MiXCR, one entry per CDR3 protein. Of tens of thousands of distinct CDR3 sequences in the sample, under 7% are singletons; the top ten hold 5.5% to 7%. The sample in question was PBMCs, mostly from graft donor cells, obtained 180 days after TCRalphabeta/CD19-depleted stem cell transplant. V and J are TRBV11-2 and TRBJ2-5, with D uncertain. The sequence was collected from a male patient between 10 and 17 years old who had a stem cell transplant for acute myeloid leukemia, so the T cells may come from the graft donor. In DNA form, the CDR3 reads TGTGCCAGCAGCCCCAGCCCCCGCACCTGGCAAGAGACCCAGTACTTC. It is translated as CASSPSPRTWQETQYF.